These T cell receptor beta chains were read from a single sample in a study of Ad26.COV2.S vaccination and SARS-CoV-2 variants. Only in-frame clones appear in the TCRdb table, and some are missing; sequencing was by immunoSEQ multiplex PCR. The sample includes 400,000 to 450,000 clones, roughly 90% of them seen just once. Source: peripheral blood, taken in a trial of Ad26.COV2.S vaccine versus placebo. The receptors derive from a person aged 18-60 years who received the Ad26.COV2.S COVID-19 vaccine or a placebo. The CDR3 runs from the conserved cysteine through the conserved F or W. Fields, in order: J gene, V gene, clone size, D gene, CDR3 protein, CDR3 DNA. A D gene is named only where the DNA matches it firmly. Clone size is not always given. Where it is, it says once, few, many or a class for expanded clones.

>TRBJ1-1|TRBV30|-|-
CAWSVVGIISEAFF
TGTGCCTGGAGTGTAGTGGGAATAATCTCTGAAGCTTTCTTT
>TRBJ2-3|TRBV2|-|-
CASRRSAVVGTDTQYF
TGTGCCAGCAGGAGGTCTGCGGTGGTGGGCACAGATACGCAGTATTTT
>TRBJ2-3|TRBV5-4|-|-
CASSLQGFTDTQYF
TGTGCCAGCAGCCTGCAGGGGTTCACAGATACGCAGTATTTT
>TRBJ1-1|TRBV7-8|few|-
CASRHTFRTDLNTEAFF
TGTGCCAGCAGGCATACCTTTAGAACAGACTTGAACACTGAAGCTTTCTTT
>TRBJ1-1|TRBV7-9|-|-
CASSSLTPTTTEAFF
TGTGCCAGCAGCTCCTTAACTCCCACGACCACTGAAGCTTTCTTT
>TRBJ2-1|TRBV2|-|-
CASRLHWSTYNEQFF
TGTGCCAGCCGCCTGCATTGGTCAACTTACAATGAGCAGTTCTTC
>TRBJ2-3|TRBV19|-|-
CASSPWTAGTDTQYF
TGTGCCAGTAGTCCCTGGACAGCAGGCACAGATACGCAGTATTTT
>TRBJ2-2|TRBV30|-|-
CAWNRRTGELFF
TGTGCCTGGAACAGGCGAACCGGGGAGCTGTTTTTT
>TRBJ2-3|TRBV6-6|-|-
CASREQGRNTDTQYF
TGTGCCAGCAGAGAACAGGGGAGGAACACAGATACGCAGTATTTT
>TRBJ2-1|TRBV28|-|-
CASRKGNTYNEQFF
TGTGCCAGCAGGAAGGGAAATACCTACAATGAGCAGTTCTTC
>TRBJ1-3|TRBV19|-|-
CASSIISGNTIYF
TGTGCCAGTAGTATAATTTCTGGAAACACCATATATTTT
>TRBJ1-5|TRBV4-1|-|-
CASSQEDRVNQPQHF
TGCGCCAGCAGCCAAGAGGATAGGGTCAATCAGCCCCAGCATTTT
>TRBJ2-1|TRBV7-8|-|-
CASSSGTSYNEQFF
TGTGCCAGCAGCTCCGGGACTTCCTACAATGAGCAGTTCTTC
>TRBJ2-7|TRBV13|-|-
CASTQLIGTASSYEQYF
TGTGCCAGCACCCAACTGATTGGGACGGCGAGCTCCTACGAGCAGTACTTC
>TRBJ2-1|TRBV12-5|-|TRBD2
CASGLSGGNGGDEQFF
TGTGCTAGTGGTTTAAGCGGGGGGAACGGGGGCGATGAGCAGTTCTTC
>TRBJ2-2|TRBV5-4|-|TRBD1
CASFNRGLGTGELFF
TGTGCCAGTTTTAATAGGGGGCTCGGCACCGGGGAGCTGTTTTTT
>TRBJ2-2|TRBV19|-|TRBD1
CASSIGTGKAGELFF
TGTGCCAGTAGTATAGGGACAGGGAAAGCCGGGGAGCTGTTTTTT
>TRBJ1-1|TRBV10-2|-|-
CASSESWGQHTEAFF
TGCGCCAGCAGTGAGTCCTGGGGTCAGCACACTGAAGCTTTCTTT
>TRBJ2-5|TRBV6-4|-|-
CASSDARWRGLTRQETQYF
TGTGCCAGCAGTGACGCTCGGTGGAGGGGATTAACTAGGCAAGAGACCCAGTACTTC
>TRBJ1-2|TRBV4-3|-|-
CASKGGGFEGYTF
TGCGCCAGCAAGGGCGGGGGATTCGAGGGCTACACCTTC